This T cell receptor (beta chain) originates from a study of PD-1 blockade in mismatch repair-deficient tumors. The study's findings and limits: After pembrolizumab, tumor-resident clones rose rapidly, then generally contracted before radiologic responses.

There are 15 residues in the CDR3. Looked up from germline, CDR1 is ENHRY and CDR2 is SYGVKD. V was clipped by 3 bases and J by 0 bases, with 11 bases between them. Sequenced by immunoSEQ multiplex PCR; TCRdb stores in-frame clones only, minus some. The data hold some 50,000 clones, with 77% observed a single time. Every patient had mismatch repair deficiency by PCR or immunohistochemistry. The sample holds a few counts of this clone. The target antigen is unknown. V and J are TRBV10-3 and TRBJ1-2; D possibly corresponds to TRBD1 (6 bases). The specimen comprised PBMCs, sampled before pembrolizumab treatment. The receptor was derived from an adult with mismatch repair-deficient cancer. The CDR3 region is CAISDRTAANYGYTF. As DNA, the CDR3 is TGTGCCATCAGTGATAGGACAGCTGCTAACTATGGCTACACCTTC.